In its sample, the clone carrying this TCR beta chain was seen a few times. The sample has other DNA sequences that encode this CDR3 too. Germline-derived CDR1 and CDR2 are SQVTM and ANQGSEA. CDR3 length: 13 residues. The J segment lost 4 bases and the V segment lost 5 bases, leaving 2 bases of the junction unmatched. This entry belongs to a study of cytomegalovirus exposure and HLA in healthy donors. PCR employed 60 Vbeta and 13 Jbeta primers. Some clones are missing from TCRdb's copy, which holds only in-frame ones; the method was immunoSEQ multiplex PCR. The profile shows 75,000 to 90,000 clones, over 9% of them singletons.

The chain carries TRBV29-1 and TRBJ2-7; TRBD2 aligns across 13 bases. The TCR sequence derives from a man aged 60-69 years in good health and CMV-seropositive. Sequencing was done on a sample of PBMCs. In nucleotides, the CDR3 is TGCAGCGTTAGGACTAGCGGGAGTTACGAGCAGTACTTC. It codes for CSVRTSGSYEQYF.